A selection of T cell receptor beta chains follows, all from one sample in a study of CD8+ T cells in alopecia areata. Repertoires were generated with immunoSEQ multiplex PCR, while TCRdb's copy carries only in-frame clones and drops some. The sample consists of more than 150,000 clones, roughly half of them appearing once. Here the sequenced sample was CD8+ T cells sorted from blood, taken at week 52, from a patient treated with tofacitinib. The source of these receptors is a human donor with alopecia areata. Each CDR3 is given with its conserved first and last residue. D genes are given only for firm matches. Clone sizes are given selectively: once, few, many, or a class where the clone is expanded.

V,D,J,size,DNA,CDR3
TRBV2,TRBD2,TRBJ2-3,NA,TGTGCCAGCAGGAGACTAGCGGCTGGCACAGATACGCAGTATTTT,CASRRLAAGTDTQYF
TRBV29-1,NA,TRBJ2-7,NA,TGCAGCGCAAGAAGCTCCTACGAGCAGTACTTC,CSARSSYEQYF
TRBV13,NA,TRBJ1-2,NA,TGTGCCAGCAGCGGCGGTGGCTATGGCTACACCTTC,CASSGGGYGYTF
TRBV5-4,NA,TRBJ2-2,NA,TGTGCCAGCAGCTTGCCAAGGGGCACGAACACCGGGGAGCTGTTTTTT,CASSLPRGTNTGELFF
TRBV19,TRBD2,TRBJ2-1,few,TGTGCCAGTAGTATAGTCACGGGGGGAAACTACAATGAGCAGTTCTTC,CASSIVTGGNYNEQFF
TRBV27,NA,TRBJ1-6,NA,TGTGCCAGCAGTTTAACACGTTTAAATTCACCCCTCCACTTT,CASSLTRLNSPLHF
TRBV7-2,TRBD2,TRBJ2-1,NA,TGTGCCAGCAGCCCATGGACTAGCGGGAGCTACAATGAGCAGTTCTTC,CASSPWTSGSYNEQFF
TRBV12-5,TRBD2,TRBJ2-5,NA,TGTGCTAGTGGTTTGCTAATAGCGGGGTTCGGGGAGACCCAGTACTTC,CASGLLIAGFGETQYF
TRBV30,NA,TRBJ2-7,NA,TGTGCCTGGAATTCAGGGATATCCTCCTACGAGCAGTACTTC,CAWNSGISSYEQYF
TRBV6-5,NA,TRBJ2-7,few,TGTGCCAGCAGTAACAGGGTCACCTACGAGCAGTACTTC,CASSNRVTYEQYF
TRBV29-1,NA,TRBJ1-1,few,TGCAGCGTGCGGGGAGGGGAGAACACTGAAGCTTTCTTT,CSVRGGENTEAFF
TRBV4-1,NA,TRBJ1-1,NA,TGCGCCAGCAGCCGACCCAGGGAGGGGACTGAAGCTTTCTTT,CASSRPREGTEAFF
TRBV19,NA,TRBJ1-5,NA,TGTGCCAGTAGTGTACTGGAAACTCAGCCCCAGCATTTT,CASSVLETQPQHF
TRBV4-1,TRBD1,TRBJ2-5,few,TGCGCCAGCAGCCAAGATCCCCAGGGGGAAGAGACCCAGTACTTC,CASSQDPQGEETQYF
TRBV5-6,TRBD2,TRBJ2-1,NA,TGTGCCAGCAGCTTACGGGGGGTGTACAATGAGCAGTTCTTC,CASSLRGVYNEQFF
TRBV5-1,NA,TRBJ2-1,NA,TGCGCCAGCAGCTTGGAGCTAGGGGCCTACAATGAGCAGTTCTTC,CASSLELGAYNEQFF
TRBV27,NA,TRBJ1-4,NA,TGTGCCAGCAGTTTATCTCCCGGTACGCCCGATGAAAAACTGTTTTTT,CASSLSPGTPDEKLFF
TRBV9,NA,TRBJ2-6,few,TGTGCCAGCAGCGCTTTCTCGGGGGCTCCCTCTGGGGCCAACGTCCTGACTTTC,CASSAFSGAPSGANVLTF
TRBV9,TRBD1,TRBJ2-7,NA,TGTGCCAGCAGCGCGGACAGGGTCAACTACGAGCAGTACTTC,CASSADRVNYEQYF
TRBV27,NA,TRBJ1-5,once,TGTGCCAGCCGCCCTGCCGGAAGCAATCAGCCCCAGCATTTT,CASRPAGSNQPQHF
TRBV10-3,NA,TRBJ1-5,NA,TGTGCCATCAGTGAGTCGCAGTATAGCAATCAGCCCCAGCATTTT,CAISESQYSNQPQHF
TRBV5-1,NA,TRBJ2-7,NA,TGCGCCAGCAGCTTGTTAGGGGCGGGAGAGCAGTACTTC,CASSLLGAGEQYF
TRBV5-6,NA,TRBJ1-4,NA,TGTGCCAGCAGCGGGGGCCCCGGTGGTATTAGTGAAAAACTGTTTTTT,CASSGGPGGISEKLFF
TRBV19,NA,TRBJ1-2,NA,TGTGCCAGTAGGCTCGACTGGAGAGGCTACACCTTC,CASRLDWRGYTF
TRBV7-2,TRBD2,TRBJ2-3,NA,TGTGCCAGCAGCTCCGGACTAGCGGGGGGCGGAGATACGCAGTATTTT,CASSSGLAGGGDTQYF
TRBV29-1,NA,TRBJ2-2,NA,TGCAGCGTTGGCGTGGCGGGGAACACCGGGGAGCTGTTTTTT,CSVGVAGNTGELFF
TRBV5-6,NA,TRBJ2-7,few,TGTGCCAGCAGCTTGGGTATCAGGGTCTACGAGCAGTACTTC,CASSLGIRVYEQYF
TRBV21-1,NA,TRBJ1-1,few,TGTGCCAGCAGCAAGGAAGCAAGGTACACTGAAGCTTTCTTT,CASSKEARYTEAFF
TRBV13,NA,TRBJ2-7,NA,TGTGCCAGCAGCTTGCAGACCTACGAGCAGTACTTC,CASSLQTYEQYF
TRBV4-3,NA,TRBJ2-2,NA,TGCGCCAGCAGCCAAGTTTTGGGACCACCTCTTCACGGGGAGCTGTTTTTT,CASSQVLGPPLHGELFF
TRBV15,NA,TRBJ1-4,few,TGTGCCACCAGCAGACTCCGGGAGGGAAATGAAAAACTGTTTTTT,CATSRLREGNEKLFF
TRBV7-9,TRBD2,TRBJ2-5,NA,TGTGCCAGCAGCTTAGCGGGAGGGATTCAAGAGACCCAGTACTTC,CASSLAGGIQETQYF
TRBV19,NA,TRBJ1-6,many,TGTGCCAGTAGTATACAGGGGACGTATTCACCCCTCCACTTT,CASSIQGTYSPLHF
TRBV13,NA,TRBJ1-2,NA,TGTGCCAGCAGCTTACTGAACTATGGCTACACCTTC,CASSLLNYGYTF
TRBV10-3,NA,TRBJ1-1,medium-sized,TGTGCCATCAGTGTCGGCGGGGTGAACACTGAAGCTTTCTTT,CAISVGGVNTEAFF
TRBV9,NA,TRBJ1-3,once,TGTGCCAGCAGCGTATCCCATCTGTTCTCTGGAAACACCATATATTTT,CASSVSHLFSGNTIYF
TRBV19,NA,TRBJ1-5,few,TGTGCCAGTACCCCCGGACAGATCAATCAGCCCCAGCATTTT,CASTPGQINQPQHF
TRBV2,NA,TRBJ1-5,NA,TGTGCCAGCGAAGGGGCGCAGGGACGGGCCCAGCATTTT,CASEGAQGRAQHF
TRBV11-2,NA,TRBJ2-3,NA,TGTGCCAGCAGCTTAAGGATTGCGTGGGATACGCAGTATTTT,CASSLRIAWDTQYF
TRBV30,NA,TRBJ2-1,few,TGTGCCTGGAGCGAGGGCAGCATGAATGAGCAGTTCTTC,CAWSEGSMNEQFF
TRBV6-5,TRBD1,TRBJ2-6,few,TGTGCCAGCAGTTCCGACAGGGCTGGGGCCAACGTCCTGACTTTC,CASSSDRAGANVLTF
TRBV27,TRBD2,TRBJ2-2,NA,TGTGCCAGCAGTTTACTAGCGGCGAACACCGGGGAGCTGTTTTTT,CASSLLAANTGELFF
TRBV5-4,NA,TRBJ2-1,few,TGTGCCAGCAGCTTACTCCAAAATGAGCAGTTCTTC,CASSLLQNEQFF
TRBV30,NA,TRBJ2-7,NA,TGTGCCTGGAGTGAAGGGTACGAGCAGTACTTC,CAWSEGYEQYF
TRBV27,NA,TRBJ2-7,NA,TGTGCCAGCAGTCAGACAGGCCAAGTCGAGCAGTACTTC,CASSQTGQVEQYF
TRBV4-1,NA,TRBJ2-2,NA,TGCGCCAGCAGCCAAGATCAGGGCGGGGAGCTGTTTTTT,CASSQDQGGELFF
TRBV7-2,NA,TRBJ2-1,few,TGTGCCAGCAGCTTAGTACAGGGAAGCGGCTACAATGAGCAGTTCTTC,CASSLVQGSGYNEQFF
TRBV4-3,TRBD2,TRBJ2-5,NA,TGCGCCAGCAGCCAAGTCCTAGCGGGGGTAGAGACCCAGTACTTC,CASSQVLAGVETQYF
TRBV2,NA,TRBJ2-1,NA,TGTGCCAGCAGTACCCGGGGCGTTAATGAGCAGTTCTTC,CASSTRGVNEQFF
TRBV11-2,NA,TRBJ2-5,NA,TGTGCCAGCAGCTTTAAAGAGACCCAGTACTTC,CASSFKETQYF
TRBV27,TRBD1,TRBJ1-5,few,TGTGCCAGCAGTCCGGGACAGCCGCAGCCCCAGCATTTT,CASSPGQPQPQHF
TRBV25-1,TRBD2,TRBJ2-1,NA,TGTGCCAGCCATGAGGGGAGGGAGAGGATCTTC,CASHEGRERIF
TRBV5-6,NA,TRBJ2-7,NA,TGTGCCAGCAGCTTCGGTCCCTACGAGCAGTACTTC,CASSFGPYEQYF